This T cell receptor beta chain appears in the sequencing data of a study of T-cell memory formation after mild COVID-19. General observations from the study: Some clones that responded were present in memory (sampled pre-infection), which suggests cross-reactive memory joined.

V was clipped by 5 bases and J by 4 bases; unmatched bases: 8. Per the germline V gene, CDR1 is KGHDR and CDR2 is SFDVKD. The CDR3 covers 16 residues. Note on this clonotype: Its antigen remains unidentified.

5'RACE primed from the constant segment yielded TCR alpha and TCR beta cDNA libraries bearing sample barcodes and UMIs. From the 5' RACE reads, TCRdb called clonotypes with MiXCR, one entry per CDR3 protein. The table records 400,000 or so distinct CDR3 sequences, 20% of them present only once. The sample was PBMCs or a T cell subset sorted from them (not recorded which). This chain links TRBV24-1 with TRBJ1-1, with 11 bases fitting TRBD1. The clonotype was recovered from an adult woman who had mild COVID-19 (a few samples of this study predate the infection). Cell type and time point are not known. The CDR3 loop reads CATSAPPGQGGTEAFF. The CDR3 nucleotides read TGTGCCACCAGTGCCCCGCCGGGACAGGGGGGCACTGAAGCTTTCTTT.